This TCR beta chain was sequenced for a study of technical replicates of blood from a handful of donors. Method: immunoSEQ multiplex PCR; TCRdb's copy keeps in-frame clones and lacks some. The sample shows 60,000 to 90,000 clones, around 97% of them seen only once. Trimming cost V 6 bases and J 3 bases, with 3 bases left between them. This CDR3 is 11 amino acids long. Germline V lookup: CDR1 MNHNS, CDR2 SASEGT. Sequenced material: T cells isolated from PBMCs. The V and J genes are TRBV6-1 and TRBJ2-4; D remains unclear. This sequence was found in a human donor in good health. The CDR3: CASRSKNIQYF. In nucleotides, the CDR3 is TGTGCCAGCAGGAGCAAAAACATTCAGTACTTC.